This T cell receptor beta chain was profiled in a study of control samples from healthy donors and cancer patients. With 3 bases removed from V and 5 bases from J, the gap between germline ends came to 17 bases. The CDR3 is 16 amino acids. Germline CDR1 and CDR2: MDHEN and SYDVKM. Profiled with immunoSEQ multiplex PCR; TCRdb holds only in-frame clones, not every one. The sample lists tens of thousands of clones; around 87% were seen once. What was sequenced was PBMCs. The genes are TRBV28 and TRBJ1-5; the D gene is possibly TRBD1 (6 bases). The receptor was derived from a man aged 55-75 years with head and neck cancer. The CDR3 spells CASSFRDNRPDQPQHF. In DNA, the CDR3 is TGTGCCAGCAGTTTCCGGGACAACCGCCCCGATCAGCCCCAGCATTTT. The full variable domain, its missing parts supplied by reference TRBV28 and TRBJ1-5, is DVKVTQSSRYLVKRTGEKVFLECVQDMDHENMFWYRQDPGLGLRLIYFSYDVKMKEKGDIPEGYSVSREKKERFSLILESASTNQTSMYLCASSFRDNRPDQPQHFGDGTRLSIL.